Shown below are 31 T cell receptor beta chains from a single sample sequenced in a study of control samples from healthy donors and cancer patients. Some clones are missing from TCRdb's copy, which holds only in-frame ones; the method was immunoSEQ multiplex PCR. The sample includes about 150,000 clones, more than 85% seen only once; the top ten take approximately 2.9%. The sequencing sample was made of blood. These receptors were collected from a man aged 25-45 years in good health.

The genes are TRBV5-1 and TRBJ1-1, with 11 bases matching TRBD1. CDR3 length equals 15 residues. The ends lost 0 bases at V and 4 bases at J; junction bases unmatched: 2. Germline CDR1 reads SGHRS; CDR2 reads YFSETQ. CDR3 amino acids: CASSLAGTGGTEAFF. DNA of the CDR3: TGCGCCAGCAGCTTGGCCGGGACAGGGGGCACTGAAGCTTTCTTT.

The J gene is TRBJ1-3, the V gene TRBV9; D unresolved. CDR3 length: 15 amino acids. Germline-derived CDR1 and CDR2 are SGDLS and YYNGEE. Trimming shortened V by 0 bases and J by 0 bases, and 7 bases separated the two germline ends. The CDR3 protein is CASSVAVGSGNTIYF. CDR3 DNA sequence: TGTGCCAGCAGCGTAGCAGTGGGCTCTGGAAACACCATATATTTT.

J is TRBJ2-1 and V is TRBV6-5; 7 positions agree with TRBD1. CDR3 size: 11 residues. Per germline, CDR1 MNHEY and CDR2 SVGAGI. With 7 bases clipped from V and 8 bases from J, the junction kept 2 bases outside the gene matches. CDR3 sequence: CASTTGHEQFF. CDR3 coding DNA: TGTGCCAGCACGACAGGGCATGAGCAGTTCTTC.

This chain joins TRBV11-2 and TRBJ1-4; D is unclear. The V gene lost 5 bases and the J gene lost 7 bases, with 14 bases spanning the gap. Germline V gene data show CDR1 as SGHAT and CDR2 as FQNNGV. The CDR3 totals 14 residues. The CDR3 protein is CASSTGILVEKLFF. Written as DNA, the CDR3 is TGTGCCAGCAGCACCGGGATCCTGGTTGAAAAACTGTTTTTT.

V gene TRBV7-3 combines with J gene TRBJ2-3; 9 positions match TRBD1. CDR1 is SGHTA and CDR2 is FQGTGA in the germline V gene. This CDR3 has 14 residues. Unmatched junction bases numbered 3, after V lost 5 bases and J lost 3 bases. This CDR3 is CASSLGQGTDTQYF. The CDR3 region has the DNA TGTGCCAGCAGCCTCGGACAGGGGACAGATACGCAGTATTTT. Drawing the rest from reference TRBV7-3 and TRBJ2-3, the complete variable domain is GAGVSQTPSNKVTEKGKYVELRCDPISGHTALYWYRQSLGQGPEFLIYFQGTGAADDSGLPNDRFFAVRPEGSVSTLKIQRTERGDSAVYLCASSLGQGTDTQYFGPGTRLTVL.

The chain couples TRBV12-3 or TRBV12-4 to TRBJ2-7; 7 bases match TRBD1. V lost 5 bases to trimming and J lost 2 bases; unmatched junction nucleotides: 3. The CDR3 loop spans 13 amino acids. This CDR3 is CASSGTVTYEQYF. The CDR3 nucleotides read TGTGCCAGCAGTGGGACAGTCACCTACGAGCAGTACTTC.

The chain couples TRBV24-1 to TRBJ1-2, with a possible D match to TRBD1 (6 bases). Trimming shortened V by 8 bases and J by 4 bases, and 16 bases separated the two germline ends. Per germline, CDR1 KGHDR and CDR2 SFDVKD. The CDR3 covers 14 residues. The CDR3 here is CATNKAGDPYGYTF. The CDR3 nucleotides are TGTGCCACCAATAAGGCAGGGGATCCCTATGGCTACACCTTC.

The chain couples TRBV20-1 to TRBJ1-1; no clear D gene. CDR1 is DFQATT and CDR2 is SNEGSKA in the germline V gene (reference sequence). CDR3 length: 10 amino acids. The V end lost 4 bases, the J end lost 1 base, and 1 base lay between the germline ends. The CDR3, as DNA: TGCAGTGCTAAGAACACTGAAGCTTTCTTT. Its translation is CSAKNTEAFF.

The chain uses TRBV5-5 and TRBJ2-7; weak D call: TRBD1 (6 bases). Germline V gene sequence: CDR1 SGHKS, CDR2 YYEKEE (reference sequence). This CDR3 region has 15 residues. Trimming took off 4 bases at V and 1 base at J, with 15 bases between the two ends. CDR3 DNA: TGTGCCAGCAGCCCTGTCCGTCAGGGGTCCTACGAGCAGTACTTC. Amino acid sequence: CASSPVRQGSYEQYF.

The genes are TRBV9 and TRBJ2-7; D might be TRBD1 (6 bases). Per the germline V gene, CDR1 is SGDLS and CDR2 is YYNGEE. This CDR3 has 14 residues. V lost 4 bases to trimming and J lost 3 bases, with 14 bases between them. The CDR3 sequence: CASSPKTGLYEQYF. The CDR3 bases are TGTGCCAGCAGCCCTAAGACAGGCCTCTACGAGCAGTACTTC.

The chain recombines TRBV10-2 with TRBJ1-6; no reliable D call. The germline gives CDR1 WSHSY, CDR2 SAAADI. CDR3 length: 13 residues. The V end lost 10 bases, the J end lost 6 bases, and 13 bases lay between the germline ends. CDR3 DNA sequence: TGCGCCACCACGGATGACCTTAATTCACCCCTCCACTTT. Translation gives CATTDDLNSPLHF.

The rearrangement joins TRBV4-1 to TRBJ2-1; no reliable D call. Trimming removed 0 bases from V and 6 bases from J, with 3 bases in between. Looked up from germline, CDR1 is MGHRA and CDR2 is YSYEKL. The CDR3 is 12 residues long. This CDR3 is CASSQESNEQFF. Here the CDR3 DNA reads TGCGCCAGCAGCCAAGAATCCAATGAGCAGTTCTTC.

The V and J genes are TRBV25-1 and TRBJ1-2, with a possible D match to TRBD1 (5 bases). V shed 4 bases and J shed 3 bases, with 12 bases lying between them. This CDR3 has 14 amino acids. Germline V gene sequence: CDR1 MGHDK, CDR2 SYGVNS. As DNA, the CDR3 is TGTGCCAGCAGTGCGACGGGACGGTACTATGGCTACACCTTC. Protein: CASSATGRYYGYTF.

The chain uses TRBV3-1 (or the pseudogene TRBV3-2) and TRBJ1-6, with TRBD1 as a possible D gene (5 bases). This CDR3 has 16 residues. Trimming took off 1 base at V and 9 bases at J, with 16 bases between the two ends. From germline, CDR1 is LGHDT and CDR2 YNNKEL (reference sequence). CDR3: CASSQVGLWGSSPLHF. The CDR3, as DNA: TGTGCCAGCAGCCAAGTGGGTCTGTGGGGCAGTTCACCCCTCCACTTT.

V gene TRBV10-3 combines with J gene TRBJ1-3; tentative D call: TRBD1 (6 bases). The V end lost 5 bases, the J end lost 0 bases, and 11 bases lay between the germline ends. The CDR3 is 15 amino acids. CDR1 is ENHRY and CDR2 is SYGVKD in the germline V gene. The CDR3 DNA follows: TGTGCCATCAGTTCCACAGGGAGCTCTGGAAACACCATATATTTT. Translated, it gives CAISSTGSSGNTIYF.

The chain links TRBV5-6 to TRBJ1-5; D remains unclear. The CDR3 is 16 amino acids. CDR1 SGHDT and CDR2 YYEEEE come from the germline V gene. The V gene lost 1 base and the J gene lost 0 bases, with 11 bases spanning the gap. The CDR3 here is CASSLYRTYSNQPQHF. CDR3 sequence (DNA): TGTGCCAGCAGCTTGTATAGGACCTATAGCAATCAGCCCCAGCATTTT.

The J gene is TRBJ2-2, the V gene TRBV9; the D gene is possibly TRBD2 (6 bases). This CDR3 has 13 amino acids. V lost 6 bases to trimming and J lost 4 bases, with 10 bases between them. The germline CDR1 and CDR2 sequences are SGDLS and YYNGEE. The CDR3, as DNA: TGTGCCAGCAATGCGGGGTTCACCGGGGAGCTGTTTTTT. This sequence encodes CASNAGFTGELFF. Complete variable domain (other parts from reference TRBV9 and TRBJ2-2): DSGVTQTPKHLITATGQRVTLRCSPRSGDLSVYWYQQSLDQGLQFLIQYYNGEERAKGNILERFSAQQFPDLHSELNLSSLELGDSALYFCASNAGFTGELFFGEGSRLTVL.

This sequence joins TRBV6-5 and TRBJ1-1; D not resolved. Deletions cut 8 bases from V and 8 bases from J, with 15 bases between. CDR1 is MNHEY and CDR2 is SVGAGI in the germline V gene. The CDR3 runs 12 residues. Written as DNA, the CDR3 is TGTGCCAGCGCCTCGGGCAGCCAGGAAGCTTTCTTT. Translated, it gives CASASGSQEAFF.

The V and J genes are TRBV5-4 and TRBJ1-2; 9 bases map to TRBD1. The CDR3 sequence is 14 residues long. The germline V gene encodes CDR1 SGHNT and CDR2 YYREEE (reference sequence). With 5 bases clipped from V and 8 bases from J, the junction kept 10 bases outside the gene matches. CDR3 loop: CASRPGQGMGGYTF. As DNA, the CDR3 is TGTGCCAGCAGGCCGGGACAGGGAATGGGAGGCTACACCTTC.

Concerning this clone: The same CDR3 also results from other DNA sequences found in this sample. This chain uses TRBV5-1 with TRBJ2-7; D is tentatively TRBD1 or TRBD2 (5 bases each). This CDR3 contains 14 residues. Trimming stripped 3 bases from V and 1 base from J, with 11 bases between. Per germline, CDR1 SGHRS and CDR2 YFSETQ. This CDR3 reads CASSSGTGSYEQYF. The CDR3 region has the DNA TGCGCCAGCAGCTCCGGGACGGGATCCTACGAGCAGTACTTC.

The rearrangement joins TRBV6-5 to TRBJ1-4; 9 nucleotides agree with TRBD1. The CDR3 has 16 residues. Germline V CDR1 and CDR2: MNHEY, SVGAGI. Germline trimming cut 1 base from V and 5 bases from J; bases unmatched to any gene: 5. For the CDR3, the DNA is TGTGCCAGCAGTTACTTTACAGGGGGCGAGAATGAAAAACTGTTTTTT. Translating gives CASSYFTGGENEKLFF.

The J gene is TRBJ1-5, the V gene TRBV7-3; D unclear. The V gene lost 7 bases and the J gene lost 2 bases, with 15 bases spanning the gap. Germline CDR1 and CDR2: SGHTA and FQGTGA. The CDR3 has 15 residues. The CDR3, as DNA: TGTGCCAGCAAAAAGAGGGAGGGATGCAATCAGCCCCAGCATTTT. This codes for CASKKREGCNQPQHF.

The chain couples TRBV25-1 to TRBJ2-7, with a possible D match to TRBD2 (6 bases). The CDR3 length is 12 residues. Trimming cost V 5 bases and J 6 bases, with 11 bases left between them. Per germline, CDR1 MGHDK and CDR2 SYGVNS. The CDR3 is CASSQRTTEQYF. The CDR3 DNA follows: TGTGCCAGCAGTCAACGGACTACCGAGCAGTACTTC.

This chain links TRBV30 with TRBJ1-4; no clear D gene. V was clipped by 1 base and J by 3 bases, with 15 bases between them. The CDR3 totals 16 residues. Germline V gene data show CDR1 as GTSNPN and CDR2 as SVGIG (reference sequence). CDR3 bases: TGTGCCTGGAGTGACTCCCCGGGAAGCGCTAATGAAAAACTGTTTTTT. Amino acid sequence: CAWSDSPGSANEKLFF.

This sequence joins TRBV29-1 and TRBJ2-1; 11 positions agree with TRBD2. Germline-derived CDR1 and CDR2 are SQVTM and ANQGSEA. The CDR3 consists of 16 residues. V trimming: 3 bases; J trimming: 3 bases; junction bases outside the gene matches: 7. The CDR3 sequence: CSVDKGTSGSYNEQFF. The CDR3 DNA is TGCAGCGTTGATAAAGGTACTAGCGGGAGCTACAATGAGCAGTTCTTC.

V and J are TRBV11-2 and TRBJ2-3; 9 nucleotides match TRBD2. The V and J ends lost 5 bases and 2 bases, in that order; junction bases with no gene match: 14. The CDR3 has 18 amino acids. CDR1 and CDR2 from the germline V gene are SGHAT and FQNNGV. The CDR3 coding sequence is TGTGCCAGCAGCCAAACAGGGACCGGACTAGCGATCACAGATACGCAGTATTTT. Residues: CASSQTGTGLAITDTQYF. The whole variable domain, remainder taken from reference TRBV11-2 and TRBJ2-3, is EAGVAQSPRYKIIEKRQSVAFWCNPISGHATLYWYQQILGQGPKLLIQFQNNGVVDDSQLPKDRFSAERLKGVDSTLKIQPAKLEDSAVYLCASSQTGTGLAITDTQYFGPGTRLTVL.

The V and J genes are TRBV5-1 and TRBJ2-7, with D possibly being TRBD1 or TRBD2 (5 bases each). Germline CDR1 SGHRS, CDR2 YFSETQ. This CDR3 region has 14 residues. The V end was cut by 0 bases, the J end by 5 bases, with 12 bases between. The CDR3 spells CASSLVQGEDEQYF. In DNA form, the CDR3 reads TGCGCCAGCAGCTTGGTCCAGGGAGAAGACGAGCAGTACTTC.

Only one count was recorded for this clone. The chain combines TRBV6-5 with TRBJ1-4; D remains ambiguous. The CDR3 spans 14 residues. The V end was cut by 2 bases, the J end by 3 bases, with 7 bases between. Germline V gene lookup returns CDR1 MNHEY and CDR2 SVGAGI. CDR3 coding DNA: TGTGCCAGCAGTTACGGGTGGGCTAATGAAAAACTGTTTTTT. Its translation is CASSYGWANEKLFF.

V gene TRBV6-5 combines with J gene TRBJ1-1; D unresolved. This CDR3 is 14 amino acids long. V was trimmed by 2 bases and J by 0 bases, leaving 7 bases between them. CDR1 MNHEY and CDR2 SVGAGI come from the germline V gene. DNA for the CDR3: TGTGCCAGCAGTTACGGGGATCTGAACACTGAAGCTTTCTTT. It yields the protein CASSYGDLNTEAFF.

This chain joins TRBV19 and TRBJ2-4; tentative D call: TRBD2 (6 bases). The CDR3 totals 13 residues. Deletions cut 9 bases from V and 3 bases from J, with 12 bases between. Germline V CDR1 and CDR2: LNHDA, SQIVND (reference sequence). In DNA, the CDR3 is TGTGCCAGCGAGGAGGGAGTCAAAAACATTCAGTACTTC. Translation gives CASEEGVKNIQYF.

The sample holds a few counts of this clone. The chain is built from TRBV19 and TRBJ1-1; TRBD1 is a possible D gene (6 bases). V was shortened by 10 bases and J by 1 base, with 10 bases between the two germline ends. The CDR3 contains 12 residues. The germline gives CDR1 LNHDA, CDR2 SQIVND (reference sequence). The CDR3 loop is CATEGGNTEAFF. In DNA form, the CDR3 reads TGTGCCACCGAGGGGGGGAACACTGAAGCTTTCTTT. Filled out from reference TRBV19 and TRBJ1-1, the complete variable domain reads DGGITQSPKYLFRKEGQNVTLSCEQNLNHDAMYWYRQDPGQGLRLIYYSQIVNDFQKGDIAEGYSVSREKKESFPLTVTSAQKNPTAFYLCATEGGNTEAFFGQGTRLTVV.